Listed below are T cell receptor beta chains from one sample, sequenced in a study of T-cell reconstitution after alpha-beta-depleted transplantation in children. TCRdb redid the calling of the PCR reads with MiXCR, one entry per CDR3 protein. The sample lists some 290,000 distinct CDR3 sequences, 9.9% seen once, with 10% in the top ten. The specimen comprised PBMCs from the stem cell graft donor, sampled from the stem cell graft. The receptor set was obtained from a human donor who donated a stem cell graft to a child with SCID. Each CDR3 is given without its conserved first and last residue.

>TRBV10-2|TRBJ1-5
ASAGVAGSYNQPQH
>TRBV6-5|TRBJ1-5
ASRKDRGGTQPQH
>TRBV15|TRBJ2-7
ATSRDPGDYEQY
>TRBV7-6|TRBJ2-7
ASSLDFGQQY
>TRBV11-2|TRBJ2-7
AALEQGGGLSYEQY
>TRBV20-1|TRBJ2-3
SARDGASGVFTDTQY
>TRBV4-2|TRBJ1-3
ASSEDEQGIGNTIY
>TRBV9|TRBJ1-1
ASSVSQLTEAF
>TRBV5-1|TRBJ2-7
ASSLRDRAPYEQY
>TRBV5-1|TRBJ2-2
ASSSTKTGLGTGELF
>TRBV2|TRBJ2-1
ASRATVYNEQF
>TRBV7-2|TRBJ2-7
ASSLTEYEQY
>TRBV6-5|TRBJ2-7
ASSSSGRVYEQY
>TRBV7-7|TRBJ2-3
ASSLEARSTDTQY
>TRBV10-2|TRBJ2-7
ASRPRDGAYEQY
>TRBV27|TRBJ2-7
ASSLLGEQY
>TRBV7-8|TRBJ2-2
ASSLPFLASNTGELL
>TRBV29-1|TRBJ1-1
SSLDSMNTEAF
>TRBV3-1|TRBJ2-7
ASSQDPSYEQY
>TRBV10-3|TRBJ1-2
AISRTQANYGYT
>TRBV12-3/TRBV12-4|TRBJ1-1
ASSLRKNTEAF
>TRBV18|TRBJ1-1
ASSPRVSNPEAF
>TRBV5-1|TRBJ2-7
ASSFDGGSFVDYEQY
>TRBV20-1|TRBJ2-1
SATGLAWTYNEQF
>TRBV20-1|TRBJ2-7
SARADGRLGYEQY
>TRBV20-1|TRBJ1-2
SAKDPGTNYGYT
>TRBV12-3/TRBV12-4|TRBJ1-4
ASTFIATNEKLF
>TRBV10-1|TRBJ2-3
ASSESSGGPGDTQY
>TRBV6-2/TRBV6-3|TRBJ2-3
ASRADDTDTQY
>TRBV5-1|TRBJ2-7
ASSPDRTSAGGYEQY
>TRBV5-1|TRBJ1-3
ASSSDTFSGNTIY
>TRBV12-3/TRBV12-4|TRBJ1-1
ASSLGDSLRAF
>TRBV27|TRBJ1-1
ASSLRRGRYTEAF
>TRBV5-5|TRBJ1-5
ASSLRFRGDQPQH
>TRBV6-1|TRBJ1-4
ASSEAGQGAGKLF
>TRBV6-1|TRBJ1-1
ASRPLDNVGKAF
>TRBV6-5|TRBJ2-1
ASSYSVRGGYEQF
>TRBV9|TRBJ2-1
ASSAGTSGDSYNEQF
>TRBV11-2|TRBJ2-7
ASSNTGTASYEQY
>TRBV27|TRBJ1-2
ASSSLTHYGYT
>TRBV20-1|TRBJ2-7
SARSDNSYEQY
>TRBV7-9|TRBJ1-4
ASSLEEGQF
>TRBV27|TRBJ2-1
ASSGLAGSMDEQF
>TRBV29-1|TRBJ2-5
SVGPGTAQETQY
>TRBV4-2|TRBJ1-5
ASSRGDSDQGDQPQH
>TRBV4-1|TRBJ1-2
ASSQVTLGGESGHT
>TRBV4-1|TRBJ1-4
ASSQDLGRGVEKLF
>TRBV12-3/TRBV12-4|TRBJ2-5
ASSTSGFQETQY
>TRBV5-1|TRBJ2-7
ASSMGSTGSYEQY
>TRBV20-1|TRBJ1-1
SAAGAEAF
>TRBV7-8|TRBJ2-7
ASSLGPRGAADYEQY
>TRBV9|TRBJ2-2
ASSVARAGELF
>TRBV12-3/TRBV12-4|TRBJ2-7
ASSLARDRNYEQY
>TRBV14|TRBJ2-1
ASSQPVTSGAYNEQF